These 22 T cell receptor beta chains originate from one sample sequenced in a study of blood T cell repertoires in COVID-19. Sequencing used immunoSEQ multiplex PCR; TCRdb keeps in-frame clones, though not all of them. The data show 45,000 to 50,000 clones, approximately 81% seen once. Material: peripheral blood. Source of these receptors: an older woman with acute or convalescent COVID-19.

This clone was detected a few times. The genes are TRBV18 and TRBJ2-2, with 10 bases aligning to TRBD1. The CDR3 is made up of 16 amino acids. Germline trimming cut 3 bases from V and 5 bases from J; bases unmatched to any gene: 6. Germline lookup yields CDR1 KGHSH and CDR2 LQKENI. The CDR3 is CASSPPGTGVTGELFF. The CDR3 nucleotides read TGTGCCAGCTCACCGCCTGGGACAGGGGTTACCGGGGAGCTGTTTTTT.

CDR3 DNA: TGTGCCAGTCGGCCGACAGGCAACTATGGCTACACCTTC. Protein product: CASRPTGNYGYTF. The chain is built from TRBV6-5 and TRBJ1-2, with a weak D call TRBD1 (6 bases). Germline CDR1 reads MNHEY; CDR2 reads SVGAGI. The CDR3 is 13 residues long. V lost 9 bases and J lost 2, with 13 bases in between.

The gene calls are TRBV7-8 and TRBJ2-1, with TRBD2 matching over 8 bases. The CDR3 sequence is 16 residues long. Losses at the gene ends were 1 base for V and 3 bases for J; bases not matched to a gene: 5. CDR1 is SGHVS, CDR2 FQNEAQ, per germline. CDR3 coding DNA: TGTGCCAGCAGCTTAGAGCTAGCGGGCCTCTACAATGAGCAGTTCTTC. As protein: CASSLELAGLYNEQFF.

In nucleotides, the CDR3 is TGTGCCATCAGCAGACAGGCGACGGACACTGAAGCTTTCTTT. Translated, it gives CAISRQATDTEAFF. The chain joins TRBV10-3 to TRBJ1-1; D is possibly TRBD1 (6 bases). V was trimmed by 6 bases and J by 3 bases, leaving 14 bases between them. CDR3 length equals 14 residues. Germline V gene lookup returns CDR1 ENHRY and CDR2 SYGVKD.

This clone was seen only a few times. The chain joins TRBV29-1 to TRBJ2-7, with TRBD1 identical over 7 bases. Trimming removed 5 bases from V and 7 bases from J; junction bases left unmatched: 8. Per germline, CDR1 SQVTM and CDR2 ANQGSEA. The CDR3 has 12 residues. The CDR3 is CSVRQGQGEQYF. The CDR3 bases are TGCAGCGTTAGACAGGGCCAGGGGGAGCAGTACTTC.

Written as DNA, the CDR3 is TGTGCCAGCAAGCGGGACCCCCTCAATGAGCAGTTCTTC. Translation gives CASKRDPLNEQFF. This rearrangement joins TRBV12-3 or TRBV12-4 to TRBJ2-1; 7 bases are shared with TRBD2. Trimming took 7 bases from V and 6 from J; bases not matched to a gene: 6. The CDR3 is made up of 13 amino acids.

The chain recombines TRBV29-1 with TRBJ2-2, with 13 nucleotides matching TRBD2. This CDR3 comprises 15 residues. The ends lost 6 bases at V and 5 bases at J; junction bases unmatched: 6. CDR1 and CDR2 (germline): SQVTM, ANQGSEA. The CDR3 DNA reads as TGCAGCGTAAAAACTAGCGGGAGGGTTACCGGGGAGCTGTTTTTT. It yields the protein CSVKTSGRVTGELFF.

V gene TRBV4-1 combines with J gene TRBJ2-1; 9 bases align to TRBD2. Unmatched junction bases numbered 2, after V lost 1 base and J lost 1 base. The CDR3 loop spans 16 amino acids. Germline loops: CDR1 MGHRA, CDR2 YSYEKL. CDR3 sequence (DNA): TGCGCCAGCAGCCAAGTGACTAGCGGTTCCTACAATGAGCAGTTCTTC. This translates into CASSQVTSGSYNEQFF.

The chain carries TRBV4-2 and TRBJ1-2; possibly TRBD1 for D (5 bases). Trimming stripped 5 bases from V and 0 bases from J, with 16 bases between. Germline V gene data show CDR1 as LGHNA and CDR2 as YNFKEQ. CDR3 length equals 16 residues. The CDR3 bases are TGTGCCAGCAGCAGTTCCTCAGGGTTCGCTAACTATGGCTACACCTTC. This translates into CASSSSSGFANYGYTF.

This CDR3 is CASRPTGEVGQPQHF. In DNA form, the CDR3 reads TGCGCCAGCAGGCCGACAGGGGAGGTTGGTCAGCCCCAGCATTTT. This chain links TRBV5-1 with TRBJ1-5; 8 bases map to TRBD1. The V and J ends lost 5 bases and 6 bases, in that order; junction bases with no gene match: 10. From germline, CDR1 is SGHRS and CDR2 YFSETQ. The CDR3 length is 15 residues.

The J gene is TRBJ2-2, the V gene TRBV27; D unclear. The ends were cut back, 3 bases at V and 0 bases at J, with 8 bases in the middle. This CDR3 has 15 residues. From germline, CDR1 is MNHEY and CDR2 SMNVEV (reference sequence). The DNA for the CDR3 is TGTGCCAGCAGTTTTCTGGCTCCGAACACCGGGGAGCTGTTTTTT. Its protein product is CASSFLAPNTGELFF.

The chain employs TRBV6-5 and TRBJ2-1; D gene unclear. The CDR3 runs 12 residues. Trimming cost V 5 bases and J 10 bases, with 12 bases left between them. CDR1 and CDR2 (germline): MNHEY, SVGAGI. CDR3 sequence: CASSPPSMEQFF. Here the CDR3 DNA reads TGTGCCAGCAGTCCTCCCTCTATGGAGCAGTTCTTC.

The rearrangement links TRBV4-3 to TRBJ2-5; 10 bases are a match to TRBD2. Per the germline V gene, CDR1 is LGHNA and CDR2 is YSLEER. CDR3 length: 15 residues. V dropped 1 base and J dropped 2; count of bases not matched to a gene: 1. The CDR3 DNA follows: TGCGCCAGCAGCCAAGGGACTAGCGGACAAGAGACCCAGTACTTC. It yields the protein CASSQGTSGQETQYF.

This clone was found a few times. The chain is built from TRBV4-3 and TRBJ2-1; TRBD2 agrees at 8 bases. Per germline, CDR1 LGHNA and CDR2 YSLEER. J was trimmed by 6 bases and V by 2 bases; bases with no gene match: 9. CDR3 length: 16 amino acids. CDR3 region: CASSQRSGGPINEQFF. CDR3 bases: TGCGCCAGCAGCCAACGGTCGGGAGGGCCGATCAATGAGCAGTTCTTC.

V gene TRBV27 combines with J gene TRBJ1-6, with 10 positions matching TRBD1. The CDR3 extends over 14 amino acids. The V gene end was trimmed by 2 bases and the J gene end by 9 bases; junction bases not matched to a gene: 1. Germline V gene lookup returns CDR1 MNHEY and CDR2 SMNVEV (reference sequence). Here the CDR3 reads CASSLRTGGSPLHF. The CDR3 DNA is TGTGCCAGCAGTTTACGGACAGGGGGTTCACCCCTCCACTTT.

The V call is TRBV29-1, the J call TRBJ1-3, with D possibly matching TRBD1 (6 bases). Germline CDR1 is SQVTM and CDR2 is ANQGSEA. Trimming shortened V by 4 bases and J by 1 base, and 11 bases separated the two germline ends. CDR3 length equals 14 residues. CDR3 DNA: TGCAGCGTTGGGGGGCAGGGATCTGGAAACACCATATATTTT. Translated: CSVGGQGSGNTIYF.

The chain uses TRBV7-8 and TRBJ2-2; D gene ambiguous. CDR1 is SGHVS, CDR2 FQNEAQ, per germline. This CDR3 contains 13 residues. The V end lost 5 bases, the J end lost 7 bases, and 11 bases lay between the germline ends. In DNA form, the CDR3 reads TGTGCCAGCAGCATGAGACGGGTCGGGGAGCTGTTTTTT. It encodes CASSMRRVGELFF.

The CDR3 DNA reads as TGTGCCAGCTGTCCAAACGGAGGGAACACTGAAGCTTTCTTT. Its protein is CASCPNGGNTEAFF. The chain is built from TRBV27 and TRBJ1-1; the D is unclear. The CDR3 has 14 amino acids. Germline V CDR1 and CDR2: MNHEY, SMNVEV (reference sequence). V gave up 8 bases and J gave up 1 base, with 14 bases separating them.

This clone is a singleton in its sample. This chain uses TRBV19 with TRBJ1-3, with D possibly being TRBD1 (5 bases). Trimming took 7 bases from V and 6 from J, leaving 19 bases between them. Germline assignment: CDR1 LNHDA and CDR2 SQIVND (reference sequence). This CDR3 comprises 15 residues. CDR3 region: CASNRGGWTENTIYF. The CDR3 DNA follows: TGTGCCAGTAACCGGGGGGGATGGACTGAAAACACCATATATTTT.

This clone was recorded only once. The genes are TRBV27 and TRBJ2-1; D is unclear. There are 16 residues in the CDR3. CDR1 and CDR2 from the germline V gene are MNHEY and SMNVEV (reference sequence). V was trimmed by 3 bases and J by 0 bases, leaving 12 bases between them. Here the CDR3 DNA reads TGTGCCAGCAGTTTTGATCTACGAAGCTCCTACAATGAGCAGTTCTTC. This sequence encodes CASSFDLRSSYNEQFF.

The V and J genes are TRBV11-2 and TRBJ2-2; 7 nucleotides agree with TRBD1. CDR1 and CDR2 (germline): SGHAT, FQNNGV. Trimming cost V 6 bases and J 0 bases; bases outside gene matches: 4. The CDR3 length is 15 residues. Here the CDR3 reads CASRTGTANTGELFF. CDR3 nucleotides: TGTGCCAGCAGAACCGGGACAGCGAACACCGGGGAGCTGTTTTTT.

This chain links TRBV13 with TRBJ1-3, with TRBD1 matching over 7 bases. The CDR3 totals 16 residues. The trim removed 5 bases at V and 2 bases at J, leaving 9 bases unmatched. Per the germline V gene, CDR1 is PRHDT and CDR2 is FYEKMQ (reference sequence). CDR3 sequence reads: CASSPRQGGTGNTIYF. The CDR3 DNA is TGTGCCAGCAGCCCTCGACAGGGCGGTACTGGAAACACCATATATTTT.